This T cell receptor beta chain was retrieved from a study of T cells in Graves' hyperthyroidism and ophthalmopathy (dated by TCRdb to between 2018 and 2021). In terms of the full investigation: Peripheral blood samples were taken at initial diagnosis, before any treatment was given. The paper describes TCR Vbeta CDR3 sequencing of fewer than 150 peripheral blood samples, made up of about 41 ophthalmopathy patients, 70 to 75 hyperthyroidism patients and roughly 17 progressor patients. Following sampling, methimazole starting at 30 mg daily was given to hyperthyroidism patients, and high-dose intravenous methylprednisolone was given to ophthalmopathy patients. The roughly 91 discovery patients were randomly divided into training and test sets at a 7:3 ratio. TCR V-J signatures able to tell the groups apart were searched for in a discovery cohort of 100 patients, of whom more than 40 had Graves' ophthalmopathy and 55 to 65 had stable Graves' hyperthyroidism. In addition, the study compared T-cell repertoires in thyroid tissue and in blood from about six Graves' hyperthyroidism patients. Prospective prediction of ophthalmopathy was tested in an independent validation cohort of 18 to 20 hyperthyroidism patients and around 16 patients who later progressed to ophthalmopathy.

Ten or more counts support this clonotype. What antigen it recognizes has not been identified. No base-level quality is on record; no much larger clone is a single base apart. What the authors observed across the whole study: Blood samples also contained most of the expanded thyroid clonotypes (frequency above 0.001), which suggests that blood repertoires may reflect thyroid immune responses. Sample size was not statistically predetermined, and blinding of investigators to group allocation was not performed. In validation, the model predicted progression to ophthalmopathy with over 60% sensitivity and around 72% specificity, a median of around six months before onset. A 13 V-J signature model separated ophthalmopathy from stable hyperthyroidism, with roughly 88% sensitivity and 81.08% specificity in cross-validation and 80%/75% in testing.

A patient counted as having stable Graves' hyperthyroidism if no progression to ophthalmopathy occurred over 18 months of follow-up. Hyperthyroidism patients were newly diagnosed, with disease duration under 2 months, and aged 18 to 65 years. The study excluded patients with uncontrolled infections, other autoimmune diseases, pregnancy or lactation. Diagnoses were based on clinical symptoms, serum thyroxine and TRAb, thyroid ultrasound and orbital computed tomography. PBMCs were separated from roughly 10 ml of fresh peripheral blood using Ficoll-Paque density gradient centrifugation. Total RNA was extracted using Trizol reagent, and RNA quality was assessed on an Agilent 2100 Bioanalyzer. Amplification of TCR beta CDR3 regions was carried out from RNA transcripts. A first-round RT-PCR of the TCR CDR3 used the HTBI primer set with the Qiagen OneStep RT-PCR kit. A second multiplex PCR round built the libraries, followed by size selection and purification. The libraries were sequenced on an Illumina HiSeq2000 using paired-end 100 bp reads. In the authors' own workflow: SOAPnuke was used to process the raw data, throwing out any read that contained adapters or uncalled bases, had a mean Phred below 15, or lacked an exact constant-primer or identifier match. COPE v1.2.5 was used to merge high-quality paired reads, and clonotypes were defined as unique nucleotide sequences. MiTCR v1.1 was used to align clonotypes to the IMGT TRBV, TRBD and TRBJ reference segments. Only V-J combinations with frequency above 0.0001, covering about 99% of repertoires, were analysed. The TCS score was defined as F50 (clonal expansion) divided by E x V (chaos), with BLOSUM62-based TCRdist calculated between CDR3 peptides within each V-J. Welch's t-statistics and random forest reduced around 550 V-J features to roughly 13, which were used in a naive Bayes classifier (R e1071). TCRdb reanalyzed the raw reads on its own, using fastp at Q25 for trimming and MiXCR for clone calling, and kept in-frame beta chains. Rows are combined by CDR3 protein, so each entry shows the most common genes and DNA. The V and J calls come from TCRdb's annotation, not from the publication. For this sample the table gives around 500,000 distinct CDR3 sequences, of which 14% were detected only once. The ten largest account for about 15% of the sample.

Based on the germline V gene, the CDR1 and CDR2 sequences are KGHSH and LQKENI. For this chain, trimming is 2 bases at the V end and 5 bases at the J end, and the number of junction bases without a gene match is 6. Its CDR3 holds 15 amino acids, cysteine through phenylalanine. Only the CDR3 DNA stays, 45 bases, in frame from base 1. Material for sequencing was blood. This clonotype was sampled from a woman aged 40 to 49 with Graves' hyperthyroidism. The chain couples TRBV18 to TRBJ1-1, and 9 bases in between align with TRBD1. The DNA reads TGTGCCAGCTCACCATGGACAGGGGACGTAACTGAAGCTTTCTTT. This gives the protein CASSPWTGDVTEAFF.